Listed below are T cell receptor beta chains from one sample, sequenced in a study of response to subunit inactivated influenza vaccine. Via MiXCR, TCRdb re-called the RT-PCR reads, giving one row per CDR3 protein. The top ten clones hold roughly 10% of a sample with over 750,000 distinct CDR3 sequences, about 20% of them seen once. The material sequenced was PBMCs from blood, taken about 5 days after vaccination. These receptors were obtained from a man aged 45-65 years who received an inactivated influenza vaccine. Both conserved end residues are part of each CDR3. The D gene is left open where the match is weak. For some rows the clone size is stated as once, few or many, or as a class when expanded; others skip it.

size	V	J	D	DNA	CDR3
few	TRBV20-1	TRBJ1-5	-	TGCTGTGCTAGAGAACTGGGGGACTTTAGCAATCAGCCCCAGCATTTT	CCARELGDFSNQPQHF
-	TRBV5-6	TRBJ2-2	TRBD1	TGTGCCAGCAGCCGCCTAAACGACAGGGAGTGGGAGCTGTTTTTT	CASSRLNDREWELFF
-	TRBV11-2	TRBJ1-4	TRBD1	TGTGCCAGCAGCGCCACAGGGGTGGATGAAAAACTGTTTTTT	CASSATGVDEKLFF
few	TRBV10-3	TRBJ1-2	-	TGTGCCATCAGTGACAGTTCCTATGGCTACACCTTC	CAISDSSYGYTF
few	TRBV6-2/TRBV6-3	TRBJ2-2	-	TGTGCCAGCGGGGAACAGGGTATCGCCGGGGAGCTGTTTTTT	CASGEQGIAGELFF
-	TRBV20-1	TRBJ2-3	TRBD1	TGCAGTGCACAAAGGACAGGGTCTACAGATACGCAGTATTTT	CSAQRTGSTDTQYF
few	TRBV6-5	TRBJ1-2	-	TGTGCCAGCAGTTACTCGAGGGGATCTAACTATGGCTACACCTTC	CASSYSRGSNYGYTF
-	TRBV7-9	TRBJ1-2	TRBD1	TGTGCCAGCAGCCAGACACAGGGGGGAGATGGCTACACCTTC	CASSQTQGGDGYTF
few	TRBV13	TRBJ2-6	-	TGTGCCAGCAGCTTAGATCAAGGGGCTGGGGCCAACGTCCTGACTTTC	CASSLDQGAGANVLTF
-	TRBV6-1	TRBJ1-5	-	TGTGCCAGCAGTCCTCAGGCAGGCATGATTAGCAATCAGCCCCAGCATTTT	CASSPQAGMISNQPQHF
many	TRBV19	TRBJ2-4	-	TGTGCCAGTATTTCCAGGGCCAAAAACATTCAGTACTTC	CASISRAKNIQYF
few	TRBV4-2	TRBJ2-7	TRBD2	TGTGCCAGCAGCCACCGCCTAGCGGGGGATTCCTACGAGCAGTACTTC	CASSHRLAGDSYEQYF
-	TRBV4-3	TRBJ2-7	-	TGCGCCAGCAGCCAAGATGTTGAGGGGCCAGGGACCCACGAGCAGTACTTC	CASSQDVEGPGTHEQYF
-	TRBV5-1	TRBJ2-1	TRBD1	TGCGCCAGCAGCTACTTCGACAGGGGCTCCTACAATGAGCAGTTCTTC	CASSYFDRGSYNEQFF
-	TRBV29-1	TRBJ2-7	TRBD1	TGCAGCGTGTTCGGGGACAGGGGCGCCGAGCAGTACTTC	CSVFGDRGAEQYF
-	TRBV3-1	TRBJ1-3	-	TGTGCCAGCAGCGCGGACAGTTCCGGAAACACCATATATTTT	CASSADSSGNTIYF
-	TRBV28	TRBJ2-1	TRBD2	TGTGCCAGCAGTTCACCAACGCTAGCGGATGCTTACAATGAGCAGTTCTTC	CASSSPTLADAYNEQFF
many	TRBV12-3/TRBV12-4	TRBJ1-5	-	TGTGCCAGCAGCCAGGACTCCGGAGGGGGGCCCCAGCATTTT	CASSQDSGGGPQHF
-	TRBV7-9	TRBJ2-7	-	TGTGCCAGCAGCTTAACACGGTTCGAGCAGTACTTC	CASSLTRFEQYF
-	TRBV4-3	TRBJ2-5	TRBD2	TGCGCCAGCAGCCAGTTAGCTAGCGGGGGTCAAGAGACCCAGTACTTC	CASSQLASGGQETQYF
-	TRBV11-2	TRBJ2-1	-	TGTGCCAGCAGCTTAGGTCGGAGTGAGCAGTTCTTC	CASSLGRSEQFF
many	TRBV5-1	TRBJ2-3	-	TGCGCCAGCAGCTTGGCCCCCGCAGGGAACACAGATACGCAGTATTTT	CASSLAPAGNTDTQYF